The rows below give T cell receptor beta chains drawn from one sample of a study of blood T cell repertoires in COVID-19. Produced via immunoSEQ multiplex PCR; TCRdb's table is partial and in-frame only. Among about 230,000 clones listed, roughly 80% were seen once. The sequenced sample consisted of peripheral blood. The source of these receptors is a woman of 80 years or more with acute or convalescent COVID-19. CDR3s include the opening cysteine and the closing phenylalanine or tryptophan. D genes are given only for firm matches. Size values are once, few and many counts, or a class for expanded clones, and some rows have none.

d_call: TRBD1
v_call: TRBV28
cdr3_length: 15
j_call: TRBJ2-5
clone_size: .
cdr3_aa: CASSLDRGQLETQYF
cdr3_nt: TGTGCCAGCAGTTTGGACAGGGGGCAGTTGGAGACCCAGTACTTC

d_call: TRBD1
v_call: TRBV18
cdr3_length: 15
j_call: TRBJ1-2
clone_size: few
cdr3_aa: CASSPPGQGASGYTF
cdr3_nt: TGTGCCAGCTCACCACCGGGACAGGGGGCGAGTGGCTACACCTTC

d_call: .
v_call: TRBV11-2
cdr3_length: 15
j_call: TRBJ2-1
clone_size: .
cdr3_aa: CASSFSPSSYNEQFF
cdr3_nt: TGTGCCAGCAGCTTTAGTCCGAGCTCCTACAATGAGCAGTTCTTC

d_call: .
v_call: TRBV30
cdr3_length: 13
j_call: TRBJ2-2
clone_size: .
cdr3_aa: CAWSVLRSGELFF
cdr3_nt: TGTGCCTGGAGTGTACTTAGATCTGGGGAGCTGTTTTTT

d_call: TRBD2
v_call: TRBV5-1
cdr3_length: 19
j_call: TRBJ2-1
clone_size: .
cdr3_aa: CASSFQSSGGSKGSNEQFF
cdr3_nt: TGCGCCAGCAGCTTCCAGTCTAGCGGGGGGTCGAAAGGATCCAATGAGCAGTTCTTC

d_call: TRBD1
v_call: TRBV5-8
cdr3_length: 16
j_call: TRBJ1-4
clone_size: .
cdr3_aa: CASTERGRGTNEKLFF
cdr3_nt: TGTGCCAGCACCGAGAGGGGGCGCGGGACTAATGAAAAACTGTTTTTT

d_call: .
v_call: TRBV6-5
cdr3_length: 13
j_call: TRBJ1-4
clone_size: .
cdr3_aa: CASSIEIEEKLFF
cdr3_nt: TGTGCCAGCAGCATAGAAATAGAAGAAAAACTGTTTTTT

d_call: .
v_call: TRBV2
cdr3_length: 12
j_call: TRBJ2-1
clone_size: .
cdr3_aa: CASTWGGEIRFF
cdr3_nt: TGTGCCAGCACGTGGGGCGGGGAGATAAGGTTCTTC

d_call: .
v_call: TRBV3-1/TRBV3-2
cdr3_length: 15
j_call: TRBJ2-3
clone_size: .
cdr3_aa: CASSQGQSNTDTQYF
cdr3_nt: TGTGCCAGCAGCCAAGGACAGTCAAACACAGATACGCAGTATTTT

d_call: TRBD1
v_call: TRBV3-1/TRBV3-2
cdr3_length: 15
j_call: TRBJ2-5
clone_size: .
cdr3_aa: CASSQTQGPQETQYF
cdr3_nt: TGTGCCAGCAGCCAAACACAGGGGCCCCAAGAGACCCAGTACTTC

d_call: TRBD2
v_call: TRBV10-1
cdr3_length: 16
j_call: TRBJ2-1
clone_size: .
cdr3_aa: CASSEWASGSKNEQFF
cdr3_nt: TGCGCCAGCAGTGAGTGGGCTAGCGGGAGTAAAAATGAGCAGTTCTTC

d_call: .
v_call: TRBV18
cdr3_length: 14
j_call: TRBJ1-6
clone_size: .
cdr3_aa: CASSPGTYNSPLHF
cdr3_nt: TGTGCCAGCTCACCGGGGACTTATAATTCACCCCTCCACTTT

d_call: TRBD1
v_call: TRBV5-1
cdr3_length: 16
j_call: TRBJ1-3
clone_size: .
cdr3_aa: CASSLDRAISGNTIYF
cdr3_nt: TGCGCCAGCAGCTTAGACAGGGCCATCTCTGGAAACACCATATATTTT

d_call: .
v_call: TRBV16
cdr3_length: 15
j_call: TRBJ1-2
clone_size: .
cdr3_aa: CASSQSGQPNYGYTF
cdr3_nt: TGTGCCAGCAGCCAATCGGGGCAGCCTAACTATGGCTACACCTTC

d_call: TRBD2
v_call: TRBV12-5
cdr3_length: 15
j_call: TRBJ2-1
clone_size: .
cdr3_aa: CASGFLAGESSEQFF
cdr3_nt: TGTGCTAGTGGTTTTTTAGCGGGGGAATCGAGTGAGCAGTTCTTC

d_call: .
v_call: TRBV5-1
cdr3_length: 15
j_call: TRBJ2-1
clone_size: .
cdr3_aa: CASSRIADSYNEQFF
cdr3_nt: TGCGCCAGCAGCCGGATAGCGGACTCCTACAATGAGCAGTTCTTC

d_call: .
v_call: TRBV7-3
cdr3_length: 12
j_call: TRBJ2-1
clone_size: .
cdr3_aa: CASSSDLGEQFF
cdr3_nt: TGTGCCAGCAGCTCCGATCTAGGTGAGCAGTTCTTC

d_call: TRBD2
v_call: TRBV10-3
cdr3_length: 19
j_call: TRBJ2-3
clone_size: .
cdr3_aa: CAISELGTSGRATGDTQYF
cdr3_nt: TGTGCCATCAGTGAGCTAGGAACTAGCGGGAGGGCGACGGGAGATACGCAGTATTTT

d_call: .
v_call: TRBV11-3
cdr3_length: 13
j_call: TRBJ1-6
clone_size: .
cdr3_aa: CASSLDQNSPLHF
cdr3_nt: TGTGCCAGCAGCTTAGACCAAAATTCACCCCTCCACTTT

d_call: TRBD1
v_call: TRBV6-5
cdr3_length: 15
j_call: TRBJ2-7
clone_size: .
cdr3_aa: CASRKQGALPFEQYF
cdr3_nt: TGTGCCAGCAGAAAACAGGGGGCTCTTCCCTTTGAGCAGTACTTC

d_call: .
v_call: TRBV4-1
cdr3_length: 14
j_call: TRBJ2-7
clone_size: .
cdr3_aa: CASSQDLTGFEQYF
cdr3_nt: TGCGCCAGCAGCCAAGATCTGACGGGGTTCGAGCAGTACTTC

d_call: .
v_call: TRBV12-3/TRBV12-4
cdr3_length: 12
j_call: TRBJ2-7
clone_size: .
cdr3_aa: CASSLRVYEQYF
cdr3_nt: TGTGCCAGCAGTCTCAGGGTCTACGAGCAGTACTTC

d_call: .
v_call: TRBV18
cdr3_length: 14
j_call: TRBJ2-5
clone_size: .
cdr3_aa: CASSPPVDQETQYF
cdr3_nt: TGTGCCAGCTCACCTCCCGTTGACCAAGAGACCCAGTACTTC

d_call: TRBD1
v_call: TRBV2
cdr3_length: 15
j_call: TRBJ2-7
clone_size: .
cdr3_aa: CASSDVGQGAYEQYF
cdr3_nt: TGTGCCAGCAGTGATGTGGGACAGGGGGCCTACGAGCAGTACTTC

d_call: TRBD2
v_call: TRBV6-2/TRBV6-3
cdr3_length: 18
j_call: TRBJ2-2
clone_size: .
cdr3_aa: CASSDPGLAGGNTGELFF
cdr3_nt: TGTGCCAGCAGTGACCCGGGACTAGCGGGAGGTAACACCGGGGAGCTGTTTTTT

d_call: .
v_call: TRBV12-3/TRBV12-4
cdr3_length: 13
j_call: TRBJ2-4
clone_size: .
cdr3_aa: CASSREAKNIQYF
cdr3_nt: TGTGCCAGCTCAAGGGAGGCCAAAAACATTCAGTACTTC

d_call: TRBD2
v_call: TRBV25-1
cdr3_length: 15
j_call: TRBJ2-5
clone_size: .
cdr3_aa: CASSEFRGRAETQYF
cdr3_nt: TGTGCCAGCAGTGAATTCCGGGGGAGGGCCGAGACCCAGTACTTC

d_call: TRBD1
v_call: TRBV25-1
cdr3_length: 15
j_call: TRBJ1-6
clone_size: .
cdr3_aa: CASSRGGQGLPPLHF
cdr3_nt: TGTGCCAGCAGTCGGGGAGGACAGGGTTTGCCACCCCTCCACTTT

d_call: .
v_call: TRBV16
cdr3_length: 14
j_call: TRBJ1-1
clone_size: .
cdr3_aa: CASSRSGPNTEAFF
cdr3_nt: TGTGCCAGCAGCCGGAGCGGGCCGAACACTGAAGCTTTCTTT

d_call: TRBD2
v_call: TRBV28
cdr3_length: 15
j_call: TRBJ2-1
clone_size: .
cdr3_aa: CASKMTSGDYNEQFF
cdr3_nt: TGTGCCAGCAAAATGACTAGCGGGGACTACAATGAGCAGTTCTTC

d_call: .
v_call: TRBV6-5
cdr3_length: 13
j_call: TRBJ1-5
clone_size: .
cdr3_aa: CASTGQVNQPQHF
cdr3_nt: TGTGCCAGCACCGGTCAGGTCAATCAGCCCCAGCATTTT

d_call: .
v_call: TRBV12-2
cdr3_length: 17
j_call: TRBJ2-3
clone_size: .
cdr3_aa: CASRSPFGDRVSDTQYF
cdr3_nt: TGTGCAAGTCGCTCCCCGTTCGGGGACAGGGTGTCAGATACGCAGTATTTT

d_call: TRBD1
v_call: TRBV19
cdr3_length: 15
j_call: TRBJ2-5
clone_size: .
cdr3_aa: CASSVGLGGAETQYF
cdr3_nt: TGTGCCAGTAGTGTGGGGTTAGGGGGCGCAGAGACCCAGTACTTC

d_call: .
v_call: TRBV15
cdr3_length: 13
j_call: TRBJ2-1
clone_size: .
cdr3_aa: CATSRDPEQEQFF
cdr3_nt: TGTGCCACCAGCAGAGATCCAGAACAAGAGCAGTTCTTC

d_call: .
v_call: TRBV7-2
cdr3_length: 15
j_call: TRBJ1-4
clone_size: .
cdr3_aa: CASSETRGRNEKLFF
cdr3_nt: TGTGCCAGCAGCGAAACGCGGGGGAGGAATGAAAAACTGTTTTTT

d_call: TRBD1
v_call: TRBV6-6
cdr3_length: 16
j_call: TRBJ1-2
clone_size: .
cdr3_aa: CASSYSAGQGNYGYTF
cdr3_nt: TGTGCCAGCAGTTACTCGGCAGGACAGGGAAACTATGGCTACACCTTC

d_call: .
v_call: TRBV6-5
cdr3_length: 14
j_call: TRBJ1-2
clone_size: .
cdr3_aa: CASRGTAHNYGYTF
cdr3_nt: TGTGCCAGCAGAGGGACTGCCCATAACTATGGCTACACCTTC

d_call: TRBD1
v_call: TRBV4-2
cdr3_length: 17
j_call: TRBJ2-2
clone_size: .
cdr3_aa: CASSQEGGQGIAGELFF
cdr3_nt: TGTGCCAGCAGCCAAGAAGGCGGACAGGGGATTGCCGGGGAGCTGTTTTTT

d_call: TRBD1
v_call: TRBV11-2
cdr3_length: 15
j_call: TRBJ1-3
clone_size: .
cdr3_aa: CASSLEQGAGNTIYF
cdr3_nt: TGTGCCAGCAGCTTAGAGCAGGGGGCTGGAAACACCATATATTTT

d_call: .
v_call: TRBV27
cdr3_length: 16
j_call: TRBJ1-1
clone_size: .
cdr3_aa: CASTPRRGGVNTEAFF
cdr3_nt: TGTGCCAGCACTCCCCGGAGGGGAGGGGTGAACACTGAAGCTTTCTTT

d_call: TRBD2
v_call: TRBV7-8
cdr3_length: 18
j_call: TRBJ2-3
clone_size: .
cdr3_aa: CASSRGGGRGRSTDTQYF
cdr3_nt: TGTGCCAGCAGCCGCGGAGGCGGACGCGGGAGGAGCACAGATACGCAGTATTTT

d_call: .
v_call: TRBV4-2
cdr3_length: 17
j_call: TRBJ2-1
clone_size: .
cdr3_aa: CASSQEVPGATYNEQFF
cdr3_nt: TGTGCCAGCAGCCAAGAAGTTCCGGGAGCTACTTACAATGAGCAGTTCTTC

d_call: TRBD2
v_call: TRBV7-2
cdr3_length: 16
j_call: TRBJ2-3
clone_size: .
cdr3_aa: CASSAGGADPTDTQYF
cdr3_nt: TGTGCCAGCAGCGCCGGGGGGGCAGATCCCACAGATACGCAGTATTTT

d_call: TRBD2
v_call: TRBV7-8
cdr3_length: 16
j_call: TRBJ2-2
clone_size: .
cdr3_aa: CASRFGGGALTGELFF
cdr3_nt: TGTGCCAGCCGCTTTGGCGGGGGGGCGCTCACCGGGGAGCTGTTTTTT

d_call: .
v_call: TRBV3-1/TRBV3-2
cdr3_length: 14
j_call: TRBJ1-1
clone_size: .
cdr3_aa: CASSQDSLGQGAFF
cdr3_nt: TGTGCCAGCAGCCAAGATTCGCTGGGGCAGGGAGCTTTCTTT

d_call: .
v_call: TRBV18
cdr3_length: 18
j_call: TRBJ2-3
clone_size: .
cdr3_aa: CASSPQPLARGDQDTQYF
cdr3_nt: TGTGCCAGCTCACCACAACCTCTAGCCAGGGGGGACCAGGATACGCAGTATTTT

d_call: TRBD1
v_call: TRBV24-1
cdr3_length: 16
j_call: TRBJ1-5
clone_size: .
cdr3_aa: CATTPGTVPWDQPQHF
cdr3_nt: TGTGCCACCACTCCAGGGACAGTCCCATGGGATCAGCCCCAGCATTTT

d_call: TRBD1
v_call: TRBV15
cdr3_length: 14
j_call: TRBJ2-5
clone_size: .
cdr3_aa: CATSREGTGGTQYF
cdr3_nt: TGTGCCACCAGCAGAGAGGGGACAGGGGGGACCCAGTACTTC

d_call: .
v_call: TRBV3-1/TRBV3-2
cdr3_length: 14
j_call: TRBJ1-3
clone_size: .
cdr3_aa: CASSQELPGNTIYF
cdr3_nt: TGTGCCAGCAGCCAAGAACTCCCTGGAAACACCATATATTTT

d_call: .
v_call: TRBV28
cdr3_length: 14
j_call: TRBJ2-3
clone_size: .
cdr3_aa: CASIHGRPTDTQYF
cdr3_nt: TGTGCCAGCATCCATGGGAGGCCCACAGATACGCAGTATTTT

d_call: .
v_call: TRBV28
cdr3_length: 14
j_call: TRBJ1-2
clone_size: few
cdr3_aa: CASRQTVLIYGYTF
cdr3_nt: TGTGCCAGCAGGCAGACAGTCCTAATCTATGGCTACACCTTC

d_call: TRBD2
v_call: TRBV7-7
cdr3_length: 16
j_call: TRBJ2-2
clone_size: .
cdr3_aa: CASSKGLAGDTGELFF
cdr3_nt: TGTGCCAGCAGCAAAGGACTAGCGGGGGACACCGGGGAGCTGTTTTTT

d_call: .
v_call: TRBV5-1
cdr3_length: 14
j_call: TRBJ2-1
clone_size: .
cdr3_aa: CASSLELAANEQFF
cdr3_nt: TGCGCCAGCAGCTTGGAGTTAGCTGCCAATGAGCAGTTCTTC